Only a few counts were recorded for the clone carrying this TCR beta chain. The antigen is not known. It was with 60 Vbeta and 13 Jbeta primers that the PCR ran. Assay: immunoSEQ multiplex PCR; the TCRdb copy retains only in-frame clones and omits some. The data show more than 150,000 clones, with approximately 86% seen just once and 5.5% to 8.5% held by the top ten. This specimen comes from a study of cytomegalovirus exposure and HLA in healthy donors. About the study: There were 90 million to 130 million unique TCR beta sequences, drawn from about 179 million T cells, in an earlier analysis.

Study conclusions and caveats: Reported results showed that the classifier diagnosed cytomegalovirus status with high specificity and sensitivity. An apparent linkage of common viral pathogens to several of the most significant clusters emerged in a later analysis.

The CDR3 covers 15 residues. Healthy bone marrow donors made up the donors. This sequence joins TRBV21-1 and TRBJ2-1; TRBD2, as called in the table, went unchecked against the DNA. TRBV21-1 is a pseudogene. The receptor comes from a woman in her fifties or sixties in good health and CMV-seropositive. Sequencing was performed on PBMCs. CDR3 residues: CASSKCVFSYNEQFF. The DNA for the CDR3 is TGTGCCAGCAGCAAATGCGTCTTCTCCTACAATGAGCAGTTCTTC.